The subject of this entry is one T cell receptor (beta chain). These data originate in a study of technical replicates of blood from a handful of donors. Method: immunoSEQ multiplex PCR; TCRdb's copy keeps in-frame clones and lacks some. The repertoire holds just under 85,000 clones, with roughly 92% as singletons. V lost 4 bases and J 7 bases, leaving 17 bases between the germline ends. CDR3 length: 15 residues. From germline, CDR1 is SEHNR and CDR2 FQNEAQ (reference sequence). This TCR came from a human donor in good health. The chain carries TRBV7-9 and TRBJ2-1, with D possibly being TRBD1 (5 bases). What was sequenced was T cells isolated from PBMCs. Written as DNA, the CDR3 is TGTGCCAGCAGCTCGCAGGGCCCATTGGGGAATGAGCAGTTCTTC. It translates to CASSSQGPLGNEQFF.